This section outlines one T cell receptor (beta chain) sequence together with its context. The antigen it recognizes is unknown. No qualities accompany the bases; no much larger clone lies one base away. The data stem from a study of cytomegalovirus exposure and HLA in healthy donors (dated by TCRdb to between 2016 and 2019). Broadly, across the study: An earlier analysis of several hundred of the donors reported roughly 300 Gb of sequence data and 117 million unique TCR beta sequences obtained from about 170 million T cells. Among some 400 genotyped donors of the cohort, an average of around 250,000 unique TCR beta nucleotide sequences was sequenced per donor, of which 15% to 20% were non-productive. All discovery cohort repertoires had been generated using a single sequencing platform. Donor age, sex, ethnicity and CMV serostatus were compiled together with the repertoire data. The study aimed to test whether cataloging public T cell receptors could reveal signatures of past pathogen exposure. Using immunosequencing, the study profiled T cell repertoires from about 620 subjects and related those repertoires to cytomegalovirus serostatus. Besides the first cohort of under 700 subjects, a separate validation cohort made up of 120 different subjects was used. An early release covering roughly 600 HLA-typed donors comprised approximately 300 gigabases of sequencing data and approximately 85 million unique TCR sequences. HLA typing included class I and class II loci at four-digit resolution. A few DR-DQ haplotypes were treated as single units for association and clustering because of strong linkage in the cohort. Genome-wide SNP genotypes for about 65% of the roughly 670 donors were used in a later genetic analysis, which treated that subset as a discovery cohort. Typing coverage varied by locus: 629-630 donors for A, B, C, DRB1 and DQB1; roughly 510 for DQA1; nearly 610 for DPA1; under 490 for DPB1. The later analysis used no new phenotypic data to find candidate immune exposures, relying instead on TCR beta sequences and their occurrence across donors. To decide whether each TCR beta V gene segment behaved as functional or pseudogenic, an earlier analysis of 587 of the donors relied on high-throughput TCR beta sequencing. The genetic ancestry cluster associated with self-reported Caucasian donors included about 84% of the roughly 410 genotyped donors. To predict cytomegalovirus infection status, the study brought together high-throughput TCR immunosequencing, statistical association of individual TCRs with disease status, and machine learning. In a later analysis, previously published TCR beta repertoires from 550 to 700 donors were re-analyzed and high-resolution HLA genotyping was added so that TCR occurrence patterns could be studied. Summary of the overall study and its limitations: Because some donors lacked HLA typing at each locus, the association tests relied only on the typed subset. A further reported finding was that TCR beta sequences accurately predicted the HLA-A and HLA-B alleles for most subjects in the first cohort. Most CMV-associated TCR beta chains appeared to be HLA-restricted in a later analysis, and the HLA associations seemed to be driven largely by CMV exposure. The earlier analysis of approximately 540 of the donors excluded 15 to 20 rarely observed V segments, including chromosome 9 orphons, because counts were too low. Most TCR sequences were observed very rarely across donors, whereas some public TCRs were present in many individuals. Correlated functional status among segregating V segments might be attributable to linkage disequilibrium, but an unknown experimental factor could not be ruled out. In a later analysis, HLA-associated TCR beta chains showed more clonal expansion and lower generation probabilities than non-associated chains that were equally common. In vitro tests confirmed that three of the cytomegalovirus-associated TCR beta chains recognize cytomegalovirus antigens. Immune exposure information for the cohort was limited to CMV serostatus. Strong co-occurrence of HLA alleles, especially DR and DQ, made assigning TCR associations to individual alleles difficult. Only TCR beta chains were sequenced in this cohort, and the absence of alpha or paired-chain data limited detectable features. Because the 87-base-pair reads could not distinguish some IMGT-functional V segments, including TRBV6-2 and TRBV6-3, those segments were excluded. Cytomegalovirus status was reported to be diagnosed by the classifier with high specificity and sensitivity in both the original and validation cohorts. Presence/absence analyses assumed roughly uniform sequencing depth across donors, an assumption that may not hold. A later genetic analysis reported fewer N-insertions in productive TCRs among donors in an Asian-associated ancestry cluster than the roughly 640-donor mean. Several of the top co-occurrence clusters appeared to be linked to parvovirus B19, influenza, CMV and Epstein-Barr virus, according to a later analysis. In a later analysis, over 15,000 TCR beta sequences were associated with specific HLA alleles at a false discovery rate of 0.05. An earlier analysis of approximately 530 of the donors showed that most TCR beta V segments appeared in productive rearrangements either about 90% or about 30% of the time, which broadly matched IMGT annotations. In a later analysis, the rate of TCR association differed among HLA loci, with DRB1 alleles having the most associated TCRs and HLA-C alleles having the fewest. The study gave a list of more than 150 TCR beta chains associated with cytomegalovirus. In a later genetic analysis, a missense DCLRE1C variant was associated with V-gene and J-gene trimming of TCR beta chains, and the association was replicated in an independent cohort. The sequencing pipeline was judged likely to have produced a cluster of highly shared sequence variants as a technical artifact. The authors suggested that the approach could potentially be generalized to other disease states and immunological phenotypes.

The cohort was made up of around 720 healthy bone marrow donors. All cohort members were sampled while nominally healthy, although unrecorded immune exposures were likely present. The donor tested CMV seronegative and was one of the 352 seronegative cohort members. A peripheral blood sample was provided by each donor, and peripheral blood mononuclear cells were used for TCR beta sequencing. Genomic DNA extraction from the blood cell samples was performed with the Qiagen DNeasy Blood Extraction Kit. The protocol used for the library was the immunoSEQ multiplex PCR assay. The multiplex PCR relied on a mix of 60 forward primers for TCR Vbeta segments and 13 reverse primers for TCR Jbeta segments. A multiplex PCR assay on genomic DNA amplified the CDR3 region of rearranged TCR beta genes. Amplified TCR beta libraries were sequenced as 87-base-pair reads on the Illumina HiSeq System. Turning to the authors' computational methods: Across the 670 or so repertoires, a later analysis counted 75 million to 90 million unique TCR beta chains, 9.5 million to 13 million of which were shared by at least two donors. A nearest-neighbor algorithm error-corrected the raw reads and collapsed the reads into unique sequences, merging closely related sequences to remove PCR and sequencing errors. V, D and J gene segments were assigned by aligning CDR3 sequences to IMGT reference sequences. For a sequence to be retained, a match of at least six nucleotides was required to both a V gene segment and a J gene segment. A rearrangement counted as productive if the CDR3 had no stop codons and remained in frame with V and J, and every other rearrangement counted as non-productive. CDR3 was defined according to IMGT convention as the region running from the second conserved V-encoded cysteine to the conserved J-encoded phenylalanine. The earlier analysis of some 580 of the donors excluded any sequence lacking an unambiguous match to a single V gene segment. An earlier analysis of almost 600 of the donors classified V segments as functional when productive rearrangements were above 56.7% and as segregating when the standard deviation between donors was above 5%. A statistical classification framework was developed to diagnose cytomegalovirus status using the catalog of TCR beta chain sequences. V and J gene assignment, in a later analysis, came from comparing TCR nucleotide sequences with IMGT/GENE-DB human TR gene sequences. A later analysis assigned CDR3 sequences and most-parsimonious VDJ recombination scenarios with the TCRdist pipeline. In a later analysis, each TCR beta chain was defined by its CDR3 amino acid sequence together with its V-gene family, and reads without a unique V-gene family were excluded. As a way to deal with suspected cross-contamination and a sequencing artifact, a later analysis dropped 500 to 700 nucleotide sequences that were highly shared and had low generation probability. In a later analysis, a clonal expansion index was calculated for each public chain from normalized within-repertoire ranks of inferred template counts. A later analysis computed generation probabilities with a VDJ recombination model fitted to out-of-frame rearrangements, and checked the results against IGoR. In a later analysis, TCR-TCR, TCR-HLA and TCR-CMV co-occurrence was scored with hypergeometric tests, and a repertoire-size bias correction was applied to TCR pairs. In a later analysis, false discovery rates were estimated by permuting HLA or CMV assignments 20 times. A later analysis grouped co-occurring TCRs with DBSCAN, adding TCRdist sequence similarity when clustering within HLA-allele-positive subsets. For co-occurrence clustering, repertoires with fewer than 30,000 or more than 120,000 public chains were excluded, along with four to six repertoires with anomalous nucleotide sharing. This immuneACCESS table, as held by TCRdb, lists in-frame sequences with V and J called but not all clones. Of the missing ones, under half trace to an unresolved V gene in checked studies; the others have no known cause. The V and J calls and clone size are taken from that table; D and trimming were inferred from the DNA. Recorded for this sample are 250,000 to 350,000 clones; under 90% of them occurred a single time. The biggest ten clones account for about 0.28% of the sample.

Spanning cysteine to phenylalanine, the CDR3 consists of 14 amino acids. The only DNA kept is the CDR3, 42 bases in frame from the first base. Per the germline V gene (reference sequence), SSHAT is the CDR1 and FNYEAQ is the CDR2. V is trimmed back by 5 bases and J by 6 bases, and the junction contains 8 bases that no gene match accounts for. The origin of this receptor is a girl aged 2-15 years in good health and CMV-seronegative. Material: PBMCs. The sequence links TRBV7-7 to TRBJ1-1; 8 central nucleotides agree with TRBD1. The nucleotide sequence is TGTGCCAGCAGCCCCTGGACAGGGAAGGCTGAAGCTTTCTTT. Its product reads: CASSPWTGKAEAFF.